A selection of T cell receptor beta chains follows, all from one sample in a study of T cell responses to AZD1222 COVID-19 vaccine. Assay: immunoSEQ multiplex PCR; the TCRdb copy retains only in-frame clones and omits some. Of around 85,000 clones listed, 65% to 90% were seen once; the top ten hold approximately 6%. This specimen consisted of peripheral blood, obtained on day 0 of AZD1222 vaccination. The receptors stem from an adult in good health. The CDR3 runs from the conserved cysteine through the conserved F or W. D genes are given only for firm matches. A row's size may be missing; if present it is once, few, many or a size class.

length	D	V	size	J	DNA	CDR3
13	-	TRBV12-3/TRBV12-4	-	TRBJ1-4	TGTGCCAGCAGTCTGGGGTTGGGTGAAAAACTGTTTTTT	CASSLGLGEKLFF
13	-	TRBV6-1	-	TRBJ1-2	TGTGCCAGCAGTGAAGCGGGTCGGGATGGCTACACCTTC	CASSEAGRDGYTF
14	-	TRBV5-5	-	TRBJ2-2	TGTGCCAGCAGCTTGGGAGGGAACACCGGGGAGCTGTTTTTT	CASSLGGNTGELFF
17	-	TRBV13	-	TRBJ2-1	TGTGCCAGCAGCTTGGGGGGCAGGGATAGCTCCTACAATGAGCAGTTCTTC	CASSLGGRDSSYNEQFF
16	TRBD2	TRBV19	-	TRBJ2-3	TGTGCCAGTAGTTTAGGAGGGACTAGCGGGAGCGATACGCAGTATTTT	CASSLGGTSGSDTQYF
14	-	TRBV4-1	few	TRBJ2-7	TGCGCCAGCAGCCAAAAAAGTGTGATCAGCCCGGAAGACTTC	CASSQKSVISPEDF
13	-	TRBV12-3/TRBV12-4	once	TRBJ2-5	TGTGCCAGCAGTTTTACAGCCCAAGAGACCCAGTACTTC	CASSFTAQETQYF
17	-	TRBV7-8	-	TRBJ1-5	TGTGCCAGCAGCTTAGGTTCGCGGGCGGCAAGCAATCAGCCCCAGCATTTT	CASSLGSRAASNQPQHF
13	-	TRBV7-2	-	TRBJ2-7	TGTGCCAGCGGGGGTGTTAGCGGTTACGAGCAGTACTTC	CASGGVSGYEQYF
15	TRBD1	TRBV19	-	TRBJ2-4	TGTGCCACCTCACAGGGGGCGAACGGTAGGAACATTCAGTACTTC	CATSQGANGRNIQYF
16	-	TRBV2	-	TRBJ1-5	TGTGCCAGCAGTGAAGTCGGAGGGTTTCGCAATCAGCCCCAGCATTTT	CASSEVGGFRNQPQHF
11	-	TRBV27	-	TRBJ2-1	TGTGCCAGCAGTTTATTTAATGAGCAGTTCTTC	CASSLFNEQFF
15	TRBD2	TRBV5-1	-	TRBJ2-2	TGCGCCAGCAGATACTCGACTAGCCCCTCTGGGGAGCTGTTTTTT	CASRYSTSPSGELFF
15	-	TRBV12-5	-	TRBJ2-2	TGTGCTAGTATACAAGGACAGATTAACACCGGGGAGCTGTTTTTT	CASIQGQINTGELFF
15	-	TRBV2	-	TRBJ1-5	TGTGCCAGCAGTGAAAGGGGAATTGGGCATCAGCCCCAGCATTTT	CASSERGIGHQPQHF
13	-	TRBV3-1/TRBV3-2	-	TRBJ1-2	TGTGCCAGCAGCCAGAGGGACAACTATGGCTACACCTTC	CASSQRDNYGYTF
15	TRBD2	TRBV30	many	TRBJ2-7	TGTGCCTGGAGTGTACTAGCGGGAGGGCCCTACGAGCAGTACTTC	CAWSVLAGGPYEQYF
13	-	TRBV2	-	TRBJ2-7	TGTGCCAGCAAGTACAGGTCCTTCGACGAGCAGTACTTC	CASKYRSFDEQYF
14	-	TRBV7-8	once	TRBJ2-3	TGTGCCAGCAGCTCCCGGGGGAACACAGATACGCAGTATTTT	CASSSRGNTDTQYF
18	TRBD2	TRBV15	once	TRBJ2-7	TGTGCCACCAGCAGAGATCGGGAGGGCGCCTCAAGCTCCTACGAGCAGTACTTC	CATSRDREGASSSYEQYF
13	-	TRBV6-1	-	TRBJ1-1	TGTGCCAGCAGTGACAGGGGTAACACTGAAGCTTTCTTT	CASSDRGNTEAFF
16	TRBD1	TRBV6-6	-	TRBJ2-7	TGTGCCAGCAGTCGAGGACGGGACAGGGCAGTCCACGAGCAGTACTTC	CASSRGRDRAVHEQYF
21	-	TRBV21-1	-	TRBJ1-5	TGTGCCAGCACTCTAATCGGGTTAGAAGGACAGTCACTCTGCGATCATCAGCCCCAGCATTTT	CASTLIGLEGQSLCDHQPQHF
13	TRBD1	TRBV3-1/TRBV3-2	-	TRBJ1-1	TGTGCCAGCAGCCTCACGACAGGGGCTGAAGCTTTCTTT	CASSLTTGAEAFF
16	-	TRBV13	once	TRBJ2-7	TGTGCCAGCAGCTTAGTTGCTGCGGGCGGCGGGGACGAGCAGTACTTC	CASSLVAAGGGDEQYF
13	-	TRBV30	-	TRBJ1-4	TGTGCCTGGAGTGTACAGCAGGGGGAAAAACTGTTTTTT	CAWSVQQGEKLFF
12	-	TRBV12-3/TRBV12-4	-	TRBJ1-5	TGTGCCAGCAGTTTTGGGGATCAGCCCCAGCATTTT	CASSFGDQPQHF
14	TRBD2	TRBV11-2	-	TRBJ2-7	TGTGCCAGCAGCTTAGGCACTAGCGGGTACGAGCAGTACTTC	CASSLGTSGYEQYF
13	-	TRBV3-1/TRBV3-2	-	TRBJ2-3	TGTGCCAGCAGCCAAGGGTGGAGAGATACGCAGTATTTT	CASSQGWRDTQYF
17	-	TRBV7-8	-	TRBJ1-6	TGTGCCAGCAGCTTAGGGTCGGGGGGGACCATTAATTCACCCCTCCACTTT	CASSLGSGGTINSPLHF
17	-	TRBV6-2/TRBV6-3	-	TRBJ2-7	TGTGCCAGCAGTTACTCGGTGTCGATGCCGGGAGAGGACGAGCAGTACTTC	CASSYSVSMPGEDEQYF
14	-	TRBV19	-	TRBJ1-1	TGTGCCAGTAGCCTCGCAGGGGAGTACACTGAAGCTTTCTTT	CASSLAGEYTEAFF
13	-	TRBV5-1	-	TRBJ1-1	TGCGCCAGCAGCGAACAGGGTGGCACTGAAGCTTTCTTT	CASSEQGGTEAFF
18	-	TRBV21-1	-	TRBJ1-1	TGTGCCAGCAGCAAAGCTCGGGTCGTATGGAGGGGAGCAACTGAAGCTTTCTTT	CASSKARVVWRGATEAFF
15	-	TRBV5-1	-	TRBJ1-1	TGCGCCAGCAGCTTAACGGACAGATTCTACACTGAAGCTTTCTTT	CASSLTDRFYTEAFF
18	TRBD2	TRBV4-3	once	TRBJ2-1	TGCGCCAGCAGCCAAGATAGTCCTAGCGGGATCTTATCCAATGAGCAGTTCTTC	CASSQDSPSGILSNEQFF
14	-	TRBV10-2	-	TRBJ2-3	TGCGCCAGCAGTGATACCCCAGTTACAGATACGCAGTATTTT	CASSDTPVTDTQYF
15	-	TRBV6-1	-	TRBJ2-1	TGTGCCAGCAGTGAAGATAGCGGCCCCGCCAGGAAGCAGTTCTTC	CASSEDSGPARKQFF
13	-	TRBV6-5	-	TRBJ1-1	TGTGCCAGCAGAAAGGACAGCAACACTGAAGCTTTCTTT	CASRKDSNTEAFF
13	TRBD1	TRBV7-2	-	TRBJ1-1	TGTGCCAGCAGCTTACAGGGGGACGGTGAAGCTTTCTTT	CASSLQGDGEAFF
13	-	TRBV2	-	TRBJ1-1	TGTGCCAGCAGTGATTCCGGTGACACTGAAGCTTTCTTT	CASSDSGDTEAFF
14	-	TRBV6-5	-	TRBJ2-6	TGTGCCAGCAGTTACTCCCGGGAGCCCTACGTCCTGACTTTC	CASSYSREPYVLTF
17	-	TRBV5-5	-	TRBJ1-5	TGTGCCAGCAGCTTGGGGGCCAACCCCCTCAGCAATCAGCCCCAGCATTTT	CASSLGANPLSNQPQHF
16	TRBD1	TRBV15	-	TRBJ1-4	TGTGCCACCAGCAGGGGTGACAGGGGGAACGGCGAAAAACTGTTTTTT	CATSRGDRGNGEKLFF
16	-	TRBV7-9	-	TRBJ1-1	TGTGCCAGCAGCCCGGCCCTACTACTAATGAACACTGAAGCTTTCTTT	CASSPALLLMNTEAFF
14	-	TRBV27	-	TRBJ1-6	TGTGCCAGCAGTTTTTTTGGAGGGCTCCTACCCCTCCACTTT	CASSFFGGLLPLHF
13	-	TRBV24-1	-	TRBJ1-1	TGTGCCACCAGTGATTTGGGGGACACTGAAGCTTTCTTT	CATSDLGDTEAFF
13	-	TRBV6-2/TRBV6-3	-	TRBJ1-2	TGTGCCAGCAGTAGGACACAAAACTATGGCTACACCTTC	CASSRTQNYGYTF